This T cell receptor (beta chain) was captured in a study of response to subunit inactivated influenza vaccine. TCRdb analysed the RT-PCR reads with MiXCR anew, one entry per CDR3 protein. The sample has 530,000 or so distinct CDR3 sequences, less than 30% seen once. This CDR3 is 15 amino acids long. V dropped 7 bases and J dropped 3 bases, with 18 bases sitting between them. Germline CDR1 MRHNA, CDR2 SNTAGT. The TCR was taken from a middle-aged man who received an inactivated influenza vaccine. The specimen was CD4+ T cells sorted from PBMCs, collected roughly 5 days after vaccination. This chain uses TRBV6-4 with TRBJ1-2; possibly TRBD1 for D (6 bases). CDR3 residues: CASTPSTRGDYGYTF. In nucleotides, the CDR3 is TGTGCCAGCACCCCCTCGACCAGGGGAGACTATGGCTACACCTTC.